This T cell receptor (beta chain) was obtained from a study of post-analysis software for immune sequencing data. Study findings and constraints: In patients, about 5 TRBV segments were more frequent than in controls, with TRBV5-6, TRBV5-1 and TRBV20-1 among them.

CDR3 size: 17 residues. V lost 3 bases, J lost 0 bases, and 15 bases lay in between. Notes on this clonotype: The antigen remains undetermined.

Built from TCR beta cDNA, the libraries had unique molecular identifiers in them. TCRdb ran MiXCR on the PCR reads and lists one entry per CDR3 protein. In the table there are roughly 730,000 distinct CDR3 sequences, about 32% of which are singletons. This clonotype was obtained from a girl aged 10-17 years with multiple sclerosis. Sequenced sample: blood. V is TRBV12-3 or TRBV12-4 and J is TRBJ1-5; D call uncertain. The CDR3 coding sequence is TGTGCCAGCAGTTTCTGGGCGGGAGATTATAGCAATCAGCCCCAGCATTTT. Amino acids: CASSFWAGDYSNQPQHF.